A single sample is the source of the 14 T cell receptor beta chains below, sequenced in a study of cytomegalovirus exposure and HLA in healthy donors. 60 Vbeta and 13 Jbeta primers were used in PCR. Produced via immunoSEQ multiplex PCR; TCRdb's table is partial and in-frame only. Of around 80,000 clones listed, around 76% are singletons. The specimen sequenced was PBMCs. The receptors derive from a man younger than 35 in good health and CMV-seropositive.

On this clone: The sample carries other DNA sequences with the same CDR3. V and J are TRBV28 and TRBJ1-4; maybe TRBD1 (6 bases). The CDR3 spans 13 residues. The germline V gene has CDR1 MDHEN and CDR2 SYDVKM. V gave up 3 bases and J gave up 7 bases, with 9 bases separating them. The CDR3 DNA is TGTGCCAGCAGTTTCCGCAGGGGTGAAAAACTGTTTTTT. Translation gives CASSFRRGEKLFF.

This clone has a handful of counts. This rearrangement joins TRBV9 to TRBJ2-1, with D possibly being TRBD2 (6 bases). This CDR3 contains 13 residues. Germline V gives CDR1 SGDLS, CDR2 YYNGEE. V was trimmed by 0 bases and J by 10 bases, leaving 11 bases between them. The CDR3 DNA reads as TGTGCCAGCAGCGTAGGGGACTCCGACGAGCAGTTCTTC. This encodes CASSVGDSDEQFF. The variable domain in full, with the rest retrieved from reference TRBV9 and TRBJ2-1, is DSGVTQTPKHLITATGQRVTLRCSPRSGDLSVYWYQQSLDQGLQFLIQYYNGEERAKGNILERFSAQQFPDLHSELNLSSLELGDSALYFCASSVGDSDEQFFGPGTRLTVL.

The chain employs TRBV5-1 and TRBJ2-7, with D perhaps TRBD2 (6 bases). The CDR3 loop spans 13 amino acids. The ends were cut back, 0 bases at V and 9 bases at J, with 13 bases in the middle. Germline V CDR1 and CDR2: SGHRS, YFSETQ. The CDR3 DNA is TGCGCCAGCAGCTTGGGCCTAGGAGGGCCGCAGTACTTC. As protein: CASSLGLGGPQYF. The full variable domain, completed using reference TRBV5-1 and TRBJ2-7, is KAGVTQTPRYLIKTRGQQVTLSCSPISGHRSVSWYQQTPGQGLQFLFEYFSETQRNKGNFPGRFSGRQFSNSRSEMNVSTLELGDSALYLCASSLGLGGPQYFGPGTRLTVT.

The chain uses TRBV7-2 and TRBJ2-3; 8 nucleotides line up with TRBD1. Germline V gives CDR1 SGHTA, CDR2 FQGNSA. The CDR3 contains 16 residues. Trimming cost V 2 bases and J 2 bases; bases outside gene matches: 6. CDR3 bases: TGTGCCAGCAGCTTACAGGGGGCGCCCTCCACAGATACGCAGTATTTT. As protein: CASSLQGAPSTDTQYF.

This clone has a handful of counts. The chain couples TRBV14 to TRBJ1-2; no definite D call. V gave up 0 bases and J gave up 4 bases, with 6 bases separating them. The germline gives CDR1 SGHDN, CDR2 FVKESK. This CDR3 is 13 amino acids long. This CDR3 reads CASSQELFYGYTF. CDR3 in DNA: TGTGCCAGCAGCCAAGAGCTATTCTATGGCTACACCTTC.

V and J are TRBV6-1 and TRBJ1-3; D is unclear. V was shortened by 8 bases and J by 0 bases, with 8 bases between the two germline ends. The CDR3 sequence is 13 residues long. Germline V gene data show CDR1 as MNHNS and CDR2 as SASEGT. Here the CDR3 reads CASQLYSGNTIYF. In DNA, the CDR3 is TGTGCCAGCCAGTTATACTCTGGAAACACCATATATTTT.

This clone was detected a few times. The V call is TRBV2, the J call TRBJ2-2; no clear D. Germline V gives CDR1 SNHLY, CDR2 FYNNEI. V was trimmed by 3 bases and J by 2 bases, leaving 4 bases between them. The CDR3 is 13 amino acids. The CDR3 bases are TGTGCCAGCAGTGATACAAACACCGGGGAGCTGTTTTTT. It encodes CASSDTNTGELFF.

CDR3 in amino acids: CASSFRGYKGYF. CDR3 DNA: TGTGCCAGCAGTTTCCGGGGGTACAAAGGGTACTTC. V gene TRBV28 combines with J gene TRBJ2-7, with a possible D match to TRBD2 (6 bases). The CDR3 loop spans 12 amino acids. Trimming stripped 3 bases from V and 12 bases from J, with 15 bases between. The germline V gene has CDR1 MDHEN and CDR2 SYDVKM.

The genes are TRBV2 and TRBJ2-6, with D uncertain. CDR1 and CDR2 from the germline V gene are SNHLY and FYNNEI. The CDR3 covers 15 residues. Trimming took 4 bases from V and 0 from J, leaving 7 bases between them. The CDR3 coding sequence is TGTGCCAGCAGTGGACTGTTCTCTGGGGCCAACGTCCTGACTTTC. Protein sequence: CASSGLFSGANVLTF.

This sequence joins TRBV5-4 and TRBJ2-4; 9 bases are a match to TRBD2. The V segment lost 1 base and the J segment 5 bases; nucleotides outside the gene matches: 7. CDR1 and CDR2 from the germline V gene are SGHNT and YYREEE (reference sequence). The CDR3 covers 16 residues. CDR3 loop: CASSLSAGGPENIQYF. DNA of the CDR3: TGTGCCAGCAGCTTGTCTGCGGGAGGGCCGGAAAACATTCAGTACTTC.

V and J are TRBV29-1 and TRBJ2-5; D is unresolved. V lost 7 bases, J lost 3 bases, and 12 bases lay in between. This CDR3 is built from 12 residues. Germline V gives CDR1 SQVTM, CDR2 ANQGSEA. The CDR3: CSGGGPEETQYF. The CDR3 nucleotides read TGCAGCGGCGGTGGCCCGGAAGAGACCCAGTACTTC.

V usage is TRBV28 and J usage is TRBJ2-1; a possible D gene is TRBD2 (5 bases). Germline CDR1 reads MDHEN; CDR2 reads SYDVKM. The CDR3 has 14 amino acids. V lost 8 bases, J lost 2 bases, and 13 bases lay in between. This CDR3 reads CASAPGVPYNEQFF. As DNA, the CDR3 is TGTGCCAGCGCTCCCGGGGTTCCCTACAATGAGCAGTTCTTC.

The rearrangement joins TRBV2 to TRBJ2-7; D is ambiguous. Trimming cost V 3 bases and J 4 bases, with 7 bases left between them. The CDR3 spans 12 residues. CDR1 and CDR2 (germline): SNHLY, FYNNEI. The CDR3 protein is CASSDQDYEQYF. CDR3 coding DNA: TGTGCCAGCAGTGATCAGGATTACGAGCAGTACTTC. Full variable domain (missing parts from reference TRBV2 and TRBJ2-7): EPEVTQTPSHQVTQMGQEVILRCVPISNHLYFYWYRQILGQKVEFLVSFYNNEISEKSEIFDDQFSVERPDGSNFTLKIRSTKLEDSAMYFCASSDQDYEQYFGPGTRLTVT.

The chain is built from TRBV5-1 and TRBJ1-1; 10 bases line up with TRBD1. The CDR3 covers 14 residues. Germline CDR1 reads SGHRS; CDR2 reads YFSETQ. V lost 7 bases, J lost 2 bases, and 5 bases stayed unmatched. The CDR3 region has the DNA TGCGCCAGCGGAAGGGACAGGGGAAACACTGAAGCTTTCTTT. As protein: CASGRDRGNTEAFF.